This T cell receptor beta chain is from a study of blood T cell repertoires in COVID-19. The wider study: T cells, B-cell-depleted T cells, or PBMCs supplied cDNA or gDNA.

Germline V gene data show CDR1 as MNHEY and CDR2 as SVGAGI. This CDR3 region has 14 residues. The germline V and J ends were trimmed by 0 bases and 6 bases, with 8 bases remaining between them. Across 24 US areas, participants ranged in age from roughly 18 to 95 years. Assay: immunoSEQ multiplex PCR; the TCRdb copy retains only in-frame clones and omits some. Of some 200,000 clones in the sample, 81% were seen once. This chain connects TRBV6-5 to TRBJ2-2, with D perhaps TRBD2 (6 bases). The clonotype comes from a woman aged 50 to 60 with acute COVID-19. The sequencing input was PBMCs or T cells enriched from blood (not recorded which). DNA of the CDR3: TGTGCCAGCAGTTACTCGGGGGAGGCCGGGGAGCTGTTTTTT. Translated, it gives CASSYSGEAGELFF.